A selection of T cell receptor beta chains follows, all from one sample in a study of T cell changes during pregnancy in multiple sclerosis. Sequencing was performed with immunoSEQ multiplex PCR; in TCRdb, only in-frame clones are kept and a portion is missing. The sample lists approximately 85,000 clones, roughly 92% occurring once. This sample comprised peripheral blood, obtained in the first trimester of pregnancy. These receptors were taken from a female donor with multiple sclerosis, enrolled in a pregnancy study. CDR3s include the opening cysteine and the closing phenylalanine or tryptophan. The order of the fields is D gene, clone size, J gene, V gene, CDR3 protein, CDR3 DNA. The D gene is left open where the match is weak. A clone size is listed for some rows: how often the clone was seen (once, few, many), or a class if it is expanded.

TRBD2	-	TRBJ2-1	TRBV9	CASSVVPSGEYNEQFF	TGTGCCAGCAGCGTAGTTCCTAGCGGGGAATACAATGAGCAGTTCTTC
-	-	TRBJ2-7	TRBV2	CASSAQSEQYF	TGTGCCAGCAGTGCACAGTCCGAGCAGTACTTC
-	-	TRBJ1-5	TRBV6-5	CASSYSRDSNQPQHF	TGTGCCAGCAGTTACTCCAGGGATAGCAATCAGCCCCAGCATTTT
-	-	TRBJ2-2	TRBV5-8	CASSLTGKNTGELFF	TGTGCCAGCAGCTTGACAGGGAAGAACACCGGGGAGCTGTTTTTT
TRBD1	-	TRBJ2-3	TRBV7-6	CASSLGQGFTDTQYF	TGTGCCAGCAGCTTGGGACAGGGGTTCACAGATACGCAGTATTTT
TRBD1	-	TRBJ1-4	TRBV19	CASNLQGGATNEKLFF	TGTGCCAGTAATCTACAGGGGGGTGCGACTAATGAAAAACTGTTTTTT
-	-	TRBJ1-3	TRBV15	CATSSDRHSGNTIYF	TGTGCCACCAGCAGCGACAGGCACTCTGGAAACACCATATATTTT
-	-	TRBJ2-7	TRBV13	CASSLGRGDEQYF	TGTGCCAGCAGCTTGGGCAGGGGTGACGAGCAGTACTTC
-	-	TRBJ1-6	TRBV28	CASLGRGSYNSPLHF	TGTGCCAGCCTCGGGCGGGGCTCCTATAATTCACCCCTCCACTTT
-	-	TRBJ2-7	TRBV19	CASSSPIYEQYF	TGTGCCAGTAGTAGTCCCATCTACGAGCAGTACTTC
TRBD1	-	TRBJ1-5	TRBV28	CASSEPGTGGFYQPQHF	TGTGCCAGCAGTGAACCCGGGACAGGGGGATTCTATCAGCCCCAGCATTTT
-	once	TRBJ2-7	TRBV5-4	CASSKEGGAILYEQYF	TGTGCCAGCAGCAAAGAGGGGGGGGCGATTCTCTACGAGCAGTACTTC
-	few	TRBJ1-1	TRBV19	CASILQGGGTEAFF	TGTGCCAGTATACTACAGGGAGGGGGTACTGAAGCTTTCTTT
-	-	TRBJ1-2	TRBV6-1	CASSEGLVGAGYGYTF	TGTGCCAGCAGTGAAGGGTTGGTAGGAGCGGGCTATGGCTACACCTTC
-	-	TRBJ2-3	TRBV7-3	CASSSRGTDTQYF	TGTGCCAGCAGCTCAAGGGGGACAGATACGCAGTATTTT
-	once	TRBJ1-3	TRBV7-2	CASSFLTGLGNTIYF	TGTGCCAGCAGCTTCCTTACAGGGCTTGGAAACACCATATATTTT
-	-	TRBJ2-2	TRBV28	CASSFPRGTGELFF	TGTGCCAGCAGTTTCCCCAGGGGCACCGGGGAGCTGTTTTTT
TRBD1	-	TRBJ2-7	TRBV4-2	CASSRIPTGQGIYEQYF	TGTGCCAGCAGCCGAATACCCACCGGACAGGGTATCTACGAGCAGTACTTC
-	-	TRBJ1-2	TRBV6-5	CASSDTGFGNYGYTF	TGTGCCAGCAGCGATACAGGGTTCGGAAACTATGGCTACACCTTC
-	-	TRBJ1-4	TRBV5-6	CASSFSPTGNEKLFF	TGTGCCAGCAGCTTTTCCCCAACGGGAAATGAAAAACTGTTTTTT
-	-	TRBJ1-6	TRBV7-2	CASSVTGSSYNSPLHF	TGTGCCAGCAGCGTCACAGGGAGCTCCTATAATTCACCCCTCCACTTT
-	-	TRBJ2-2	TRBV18	CASSSQIRGGTGELFF	TGTGCCAGCTCATCACAGATCCGGGGTGGCACCGGGGAGCTGTTTTTT
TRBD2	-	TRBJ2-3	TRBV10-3	CAIRELAGSTDTQYF	TGTGCCATCAGGGAACTAGCGGGGAGCACAGATACGCAGTATTTT
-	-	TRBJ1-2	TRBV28	CASRAQGFYGYTF	TGTGCCAGCAGAGCTCAGGGGTTCTATGGCTACACCTTC
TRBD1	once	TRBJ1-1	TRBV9	CASSEGQGNTEAFF	TGTGCCAGCAGCGAGGGACAGGGAAACACTGAAGCTTTCTTT
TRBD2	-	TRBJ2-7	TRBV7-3	CASSQGGRYEQYF	TGTGCCAGCAGCCAAGGCGGGAGGTACGAGCAGTACTTC
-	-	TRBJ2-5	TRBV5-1	CASSPTGWETQYF	TGCGCCAGCAGCCCGACAGGATGGGAGACCCAGTACTTC
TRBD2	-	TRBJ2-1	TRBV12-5	CASGLAGGPSNEQFF	TGTGCTAGTGGTTTGGCGGGGGGGCCCTCCAATGAGCAGTTCTTC
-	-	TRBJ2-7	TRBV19	CASSIDLESYEQYF	TGTGCCAGTAGTATAGATCTGGAGTCCTACGAGCAGTACTTC
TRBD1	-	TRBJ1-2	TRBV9	CASSGGQGSSGYTF	TGTGCCAGCAGCGGGGGACAGGGAAGTAGTGGCTACACCTTC
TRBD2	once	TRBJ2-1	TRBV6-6	CASSYAGGYNEQFF	TGTGCCAGCAGTTACGCGGGAGGGTACAATGAGCAGTTCTTC
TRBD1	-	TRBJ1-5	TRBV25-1	CASSPGTGVDQPQHF	TGTGCCAGCAGTCCCGGGACAGGGGTCGATCAGCCCCAGCATTTT
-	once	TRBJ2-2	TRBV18	CASSRDRNTGELFF	TGTGCCAGCTCCCGCGACAGGAACACCGGGGAGCTGTTTTTT
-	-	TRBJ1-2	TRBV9	CASSLPPQGMGYTF	TGTGCCAGCAGCCTCCCCCCTCAGGGGATGGGCTACACCTTC
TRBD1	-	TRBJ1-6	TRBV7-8	CASGQGQNSPLHF	TGTGCCAGCGGACAGGGACAAAATTCACCCCTCCACTTT
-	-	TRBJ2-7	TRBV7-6	CASSKEDFSYEQYF	TGTGCCAGCAGTAAGGAGGACTTTTCCTACGAGCAGTACTTC
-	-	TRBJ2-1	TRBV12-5	CASGPDLNNEQFF	TGTGCTAGTGGCCCAGACTTAAACAATGAGCAGTTCTTC
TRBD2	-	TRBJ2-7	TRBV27	CASSLPSGLEGYEQYF	TGTGCCAGCAGTTTACCAAGCGGACTAGAGGGCTACGAGCAGTACTTC
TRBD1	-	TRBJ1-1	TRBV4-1	CASSPQPQGVNTEAFF	TGCGCCAGCAGCCCGCAACCCCAGGGGGTGAACACTGAAGCTTTCTTT
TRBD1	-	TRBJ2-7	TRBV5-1	CASSSAGQAGSYEQYF	TGCGCCAGCAGCTCGGCCGGACAGGCGGGCTCCTACGAGCAGTACTTC
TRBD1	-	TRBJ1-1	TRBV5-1	CASSLGTGTEAFF	TGCGCCAGCAGCTTGGGGACAGGCACTGAAGCTTTCTTT
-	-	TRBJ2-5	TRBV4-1	CASSQYEFSQETQYF	TGCGCCAGCAGCCAATACGAGTTTTCGCAAGAGACCCAGTACTTC
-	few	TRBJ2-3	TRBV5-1	CASSRVAGTDTQYF	TGCGCCAGCAGCCGGGTAGCGGGCACAGATACGCAGTATTTT
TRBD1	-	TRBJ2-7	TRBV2	CASRGTGGNYEQYF	TGTGCCAGCAGAGGGACAGGGGGCAACTACGAGCAGTACTTC